This T cell receptor (beta chain) originates from a study of shared clonotypes between healthy human individuals. This table comes from immunoSEQ multiplex PCR, and its TCRdb copy is limited to in-frame clones, with some not included. The sample has 2 million to 2.5 million clones; 90% to 96% are singletons. With 4 bases removed from V and 1 base from J, the gap between germline ends came to 10 bases. Germline values: CDR1 MDHEN, CDR2 SYDVKM. CDR3 size: 14 residues. In the CD4+ fraction, cells were divided into CD45RA+ naive and CD45RA-negative memory subsets. The chain recombines TRBV28 with TRBJ1-1; D is ambiguous. Sequencing was performed on naive CD4+ T cells sorted from blood. Subset: CD45RA+ positively selected. This receptor was taken from a man aged 18 to 35 in good health. The CDR3 loop reads CASSSPPSNTEAFF. The CDR3 nucleotides are TGTGCCAGCAGTTCTCCCCCCTCGAACACTGAAGCTTTCTTT.